The 24 T cell receptor beta chains in this list originate from one sample, sequenced in a study of blood T cells in healthy people across ages. A second 7 to 11 cycle PCR used barcoded and J-beta primers. TCRdb redid the calling of the 5' RACE reads with MiXCR, one entry per CDR3 protein. The sample includes around 280,000 distinct CDR3 sequences, 25% to 30% of them seen just once. The specimen was blood. These receptors were obtained from a woman in her 70s in good health.

This clonotype was counted between two and nine times. This chain uses TRBV28 with TRBJ2-5; 9 bases align to TRBD2. The end of the DNA fits TRBJ2-1 better, so the J call may be wrong. Germline-derived CDR1 and CDR2 are MDHEN and SYDVKM. The CDR3 is 14 amino acids. Written as DNA, the CDR3 is TGTGCCAGCAGTCCCAGCGGGAGGCGAAATGAGCAGTTCTTC. The encoded protein is CASSPSGRRNEQFF.

This clonotype has a count of ten or more. The chain has TRBV7-2 and TRBJ2-7, with 7 bases aligning to TRBD2. This CDR3 has 16 residues. Germline V gene lookup returns CDR1 SGHTA and CDR2 FQGNSA. Unmatched junction bases numbered 5, after V lost 0 bases and J lost 0 bases. The CDR3 loop is CASSLAGGWNSYEQYF. The CDR3 DNA sequence: TGTGCCAGCAGCTTAGCGGGGGGGTGGAACTCCTACGAGCAGTACTTC.

The rearrangement links TRBV28 to TRBJ2-1; TRBD1 aligns across 11 bases. V dropped 7 bases and J dropped 6; count of bases not matched to a gene: 11. The CDR3 has 16 amino acids. CDR1 is MDHEN, CDR2 SYDVKM, per germline. The CDR3 sequence is CASTMQGQGVPNEQFF. DNA for the CDR3: TGTGCCAGCACCATGCAGGGACAGGGGGTCCCCAATGAGCAGTTCTTC.

A few counts support this clonotype. One end of the junction is discordant with germline, which a read error may explain. The chain is built from TRBV3-1 and TRBJ1-6; a weak D match, TRBD1 (5 bases). CDR1 is LGHDT and CDR2 is YNNKEL in the germline V gene (reference sequence). The length of the CDR3 is 14 residues. CDR3 residues: CTSSQDQGSSPLHF. In DNA form, the CDR3 reads TGTACCAGCAGCCAAGACCAGGGTAGCTCACCCCTCCACTTT.

This rearrangement joins TRBV5-1 to TRBJ2-3; D might be TRBD2 (5 bases). This CDR3 has 15 residues. CDR1 is SGHRS, CDR2 YFSETQ, per germline. V dropped 5 bases and J dropped 0 bases, with 13 bases sitting between them. In DNA, the CDR3 is TGCGCCAGCAGACTCGAGGGATCTAGCACAGATACGCAGTATTTT. It specifies CASRLEGSSTDTQYF.

This clonotype occurred a few times. The chain carries TRBV7-2 and TRBJ1-6; D gene uncertain. The CDR3 is made up of 13 amino acids. Germline V gives CDR1 SGHTA, CDR2 FQGNSA. V lost 1 base and J 8 bases, leaving 6 bases between the germline ends. Here the CDR3 reads CASSLGYDSPLHF. The CDR3, as DNA: TGTGCCAGCAGCTTAGGGTACGATTCACCCCTCCACTTT.

The chain uses TRBV21-1 and TRBJ2-1. The J call is uncertain, as TRBJ2-7 better fits the DNA end. TRBV21-1 is deemed a pseudogene. The CDR3 consists of 11 residues. The CDR3 loop reads CASSKTSEQYF. CDR3 DNA sequence: TGTGCCAGCAGCAAAACAAGTGAGCAGTACTTC.

The CDR3 region has the DNA TGTGCCAGCAGCCCCATCTCGGGACAGGGGGACCATGAGCAGTTCTTC. Protein product: CASSPISGQGDHEQFF. This chain uses TRBV7-6 with TRBJ2-1; 11 positions agree with TRBD1. The V gene end was trimmed by 5 bases and the J gene end by 8 bases; junction bases not matched to a gene: 11. CDR3 length equals 16 residues. From germline, CDR1 is SGHVS and CDR2 FNYEAQ. Complete variable domain (other parts from reference TRBV7-6 and TRBJ2-1): GAGVSQSPRYKVTKRGQDVALRCDPISGHVSLYWYRQALGQGPEFLTYFNYEAQQDKSGLPNDRFSAERPEGSISTLTIQRTEQRDSAMYRCASSPISGQGDHEQFFGPGTRLTVL.

This clonotype was counted between two and nine times. The chain carries TRBV27 and TRBJ2-5; 7 bases fit TRBD2. The DNA end lines up better with TRBJ2-7; the J call may be wrong. This CDR3 has 15 residues. Germline CDR1 and CDR2: MNHEY and SMNVEV (reference sequence). The CDR3 bases are TGTGCCAGCAGTTCCATCGCGACTAGCAGCTACGAGCAGTACTTC. Amino acids: CASSSIATSSYEQYF.

Many counts were recorded for this clonotype. The chain combines TRBV7-9 with TRBJ2-5, with no clear D. CDR1 and CDR2 from the germline V gene are SEHNR and FQNEAQ (reference sequence). Trimming stripped 6 bases from V and 3 bases from J, with 8 bases between. The CDR3 covers 12 residues. CDR3 in DNA: TGTGCCAGCAGTTTAAGTGAAGAGACCCAGTACTTC. The encoded protein is CASSLSEETQYF.

V usage is TRBV5-1 and J usage is TRBJ2-7; possibly TRBD2 for D (6 bases). Germline V gene sequence: CDR1 SGHRS, CDR2 YFSETQ. The V and J ends lost 4 bases and 6 bases respectively, with 14 bases between them. The CDR3 consists of 13 residues. CDR3 DNA: TGCGCCAGCAGCGGATTAGCGGAGGCCGAGCAGTACTTC. Its translation: CASSGLAEAEQYF.

The J gene is TRBJ1-5, the V gene TRBV4-1, with no clear D. CDR3 length: 15 residues. Germline V gene lookup returns CDR1 MGHRA and CDR2 YSYEKL. The ends were cut back, 0 bases at V and 4 bases at J, with 10 bases in the middle. CDR3 DNA sequence: TGCGCCAGCAGCCAAGATGGGAGGAGGAATCAGCCCCAGCATTTT. Protein: CASSQDGRRNQPQHF.

The V and J genes are TRBV6-2 or TRBV6-3 and TRBJ1-2, with TRBD1 identical over 7 bases. Germline lookup yields CDR1 MNHEY and CDR2 SVGEGT. The CDR3 runs to 15 residues. V gave up 5 bases and J gave up 1 base; unmatched junction bases: 7. CDR3 residues: CASSQPGQHNYGYTF. CDR3 nucleotides: TGTGCCAGCAGTCAACCGGGACAGCATAACTATGGCTACACCTTC.

The chain couples TRBV11-2 to TRBJ2-5; a weak D match, TRBD2 (6 bases). Near its end, the DNA agrees better with TRBJ2-7, so the J call may be wrong. There are 16 residues in the CDR3. Germline loops: CDR1 SGHAT, CDR2 FQNNGV. CDR3 coding DNA: TGTGCCAGCAGCCCCACGGACTGGCGGGGTTGCTACGAGCAGTACTTC. This encodes CASSPTDWRGCYEQYF.

The sample holds one count of this clonotype. The chain employs TRBV11-1 and TRBJ2-5, with a weak D call TRBD1 (5 bases). The J call is doubtful: the DNA matches TRBJ2-7 better. This CDR3 contains 16 residues. The germline V gene encodes CDR1 SGHAT and CDR2 FQDESV (reference sequence). CDR3 in amino acids: CASSLEAGRSSYEQYF. The DNA for the CDR3 is TGTGCCAGCAGCTTAGAGGCAGGGCGGAGTTCCTACGAGCAGTACTTC.

The V gene is TRBV5-1, the J gene TRBJ2-1; D unresolved. Germline CDR1 SGHRS, CDR2 YFSETQ. V was shortened by 3 bases and J by 9 bases, with 10 bases between the two germline ends. The CDR3 runs to 12 residues. Written as DNA, the CDR3 is TGCGCCAGCAGCTCACACTTGGGTGAGCAGTTCTTC. It translates to CASSSHLGEQFF.

This clonotype was seen more than once but under ten times. This rearrangement joins TRBV12-3 or TRBV12-4 to TRBJ2-1, with D perhaps matching TRBD2 (5 bases). CDR3 size: 13 residues. V shed 3 bases and J shed 9 bases, with 12 bases lying between them. The CDR3 sequence: CASSFTASSEQFF. The CDR3 DNA reads TGTGCCAGCAGTTTCACCGCTAGCAGTGAGCAGTTCTTC.

The rearrangement uses TRBV7-3 and TRBJ2-3; unclear D gene. Germline CDR1 is SGHTA and CDR2 is FQGTGA. CDR3 length equals 13 residues. V was shortened by 7 bases and J by 1 base, with 9 bases between the two germline ends. The CDR3 nucleotides read TGTGCCAGCAAACCTACAGGCACAGATACGCAGTATTTT. This gives the protein CASKPTGTDTQYF. The full variable domain, rest sourced from reference TRBV7-3 and TRBJ2-3, is GAGVSQTPSNKVTEKGKYVELRCDPISGHTALYWYRQSLGQGPEFLIYFQGTGAADDSGLPNDRFFAVRPEGSVSTLKIQRTERGDSAVYLCASKPTGTDTQYFGPGTRLTVL.

V gene TRBV29-1 combines with J gene TRBJ2-5; 8 bases match TRBD1. The DNA end favors TRBJ2-7, so the J call may be wrong. Per germline, CDR1 SQVTM and CDR2 ANQGSEA. This CDR3 is 14 amino acids long. The CDR3 DNA reads TGCAGCGTTGAAAACAGGGGGAGTAACTACGAGCAGTACTTC. Translated: CSVENRGSNYEQYF.

The J gene is TRBJ2-3, the V gene TRBV5-1; 7 bases match TRBD1. V gave up 7 bases and J gave up 3 bases; unmatched junction bases: 5. Germline CDR1 SGHRS, CDR2 YFSETQ. This CDR3 is 13 amino acids long. CDR3 amino acids: CASQDRTTDTQYF. The CDR3 nucleotides read TGCGCCAGCCAGGACAGGACTACAGATACGCAGTATTTT.

This clonotype occurred a few times. The CDR3 reads CSFLRGDLASEQFF. CDR3 sequence (DNA): TGCAGCTTCCTAAGGGGCGATCTAGCATCTGAGCAGTTCTTC. The genes are TRBV29-1 and TRBJ2-1; either TRBD1 or TRBD2 may fit D (5 bases each). The V and J ends lost 8 bases and 9 bases respectively, with 23 bases between them. This CDR3 region has 14 residues. The germline gives CDR1 SQVTM, CDR2 ANQGSEA.

This chain connects TRBV19 to TRBJ2-5, with D tentatively TRBD2 (6 bases). CDR1 and CDR2 from the germline V gene are LNHDA and SQIVND (reference sequence). Deletions cut 1 base from V and 4 bases from J, with 13 bases between. CDR3 length: 15 residues. The CDR3 spells CASSIAAGRRETQYF. Here the CDR3 DNA reads TGTGCCAGTAGTATAGCTGCGGGGAGGAGAGAGACCCAGTACTTC.

This clonotype turned up a few times. Mismatch with germline at one junction end may stem from a read error. The chain is built from TRBV28 and TRBJ1-2, with 8 bases identical to TRBD1. Germline V gene lookup returns CDR1 MDHEN and CDR2 SYDVKM. The CDR3 runs 15 residues. CDR3 in amino acids: CASSRGGTGSYDYTF. As DNA, the CDR3 is TGTGCCAGCAGCCGCGGGGGGACAGGTTCATATGACTACACCTTC.

This clonotype was seen a few times. The chain links TRBV20-1 to TRBJ1-5; tentative D call: TRBD1 (5 bases). Trimming took off 0 bases at V and 16 bases at J, with 19 bases between the two ends. The V gene's germline CDR1 is DFQATT and CDR2 SNEGSKA (reference sequence). CDR3 length: 13 amino acids. The CDR3 sequence is CSARDLGRGREHF. The DNA of the CDR3 is TGCAGTGCTAGAGATCTGGGTCGGGGCAGAGAACATTTT.